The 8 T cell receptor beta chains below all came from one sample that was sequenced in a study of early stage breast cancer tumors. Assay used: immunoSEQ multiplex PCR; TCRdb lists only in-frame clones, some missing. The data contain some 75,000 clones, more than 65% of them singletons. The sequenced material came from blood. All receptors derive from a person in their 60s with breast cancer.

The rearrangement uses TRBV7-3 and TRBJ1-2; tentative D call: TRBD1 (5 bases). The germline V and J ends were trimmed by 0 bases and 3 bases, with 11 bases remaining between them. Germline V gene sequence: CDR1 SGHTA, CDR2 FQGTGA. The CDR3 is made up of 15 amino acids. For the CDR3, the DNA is TGTGCCAGCAGCTTAACAGGGGCTTCGGACTATGGCTACACCTTC. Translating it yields CASSLTGASDYGYTF.

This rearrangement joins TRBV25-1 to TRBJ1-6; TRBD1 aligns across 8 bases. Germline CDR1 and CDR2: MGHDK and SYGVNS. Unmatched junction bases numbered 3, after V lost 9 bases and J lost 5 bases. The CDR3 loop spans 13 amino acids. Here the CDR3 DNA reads TGTGCCAGTAGGACAGGGAATAATTCACCCCTCCACTTT. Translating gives CASRTGNNSPLHF. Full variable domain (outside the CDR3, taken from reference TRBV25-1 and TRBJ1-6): EADIYQTPRYLVIGTGKKITLECSQTMGHDKMYWYQQDPGMELHLIHYSYGVNSTEKGDLSSESTVSRIRTEHFPLTLESARPSHTSQYLCASRTGNNSPLHFGNGTRLTVT.

CDR3 nucleotide sequence: TGTGCCAGCAGCGCTGAACCGGGAGCAGATACGCAGTATTTT. It codes for CASSAEPGADTQYF. The V gene is TRBV7-9, the J gene TRBJ2-3; TRBD2 might be the D (6 bases). Germline CDR1 and CDR2: SEHNR and FQNEAQ (reference sequence). V was pared by 5 bases and J by 4 bases, with 13 bases between. This CDR3 is 14 amino acids long.

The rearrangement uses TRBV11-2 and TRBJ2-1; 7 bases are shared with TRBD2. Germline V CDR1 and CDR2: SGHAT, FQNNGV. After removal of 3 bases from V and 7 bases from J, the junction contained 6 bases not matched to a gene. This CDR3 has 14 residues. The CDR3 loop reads CASSFRTSGNEQFF. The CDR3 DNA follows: TGTGCCAGCAGCTTTCGGACTAGTGGGAATGAGCAGTTCTTC.

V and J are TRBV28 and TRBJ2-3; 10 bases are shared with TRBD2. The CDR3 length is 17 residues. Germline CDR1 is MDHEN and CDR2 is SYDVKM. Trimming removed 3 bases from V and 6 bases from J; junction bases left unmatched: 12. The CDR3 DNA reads TGTGCCAGCAGTTTTGAAGCGGGGGGGCCTTTTTCCGATACGCAGTATTTT. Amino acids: CASSFEAGGPFSDTQYF.

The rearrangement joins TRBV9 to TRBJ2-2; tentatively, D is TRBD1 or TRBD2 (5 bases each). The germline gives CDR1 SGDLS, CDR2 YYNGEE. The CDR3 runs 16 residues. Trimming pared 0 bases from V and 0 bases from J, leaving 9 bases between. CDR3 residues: CASSVATGPNTGELFF. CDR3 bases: TGTGCCAGCAGCGTAGCTACGGGGCCGAACACCGGGGAGCTGTTTTTT.

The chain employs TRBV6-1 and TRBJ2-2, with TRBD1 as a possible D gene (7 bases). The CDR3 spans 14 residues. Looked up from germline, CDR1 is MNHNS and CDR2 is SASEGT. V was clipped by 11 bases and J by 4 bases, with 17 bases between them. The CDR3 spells CAAEEGASTGELFF. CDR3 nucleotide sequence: TGTGCCGCAGAGGAGGGGGCGAGCACCGGGGAGCTGTTTTTT.

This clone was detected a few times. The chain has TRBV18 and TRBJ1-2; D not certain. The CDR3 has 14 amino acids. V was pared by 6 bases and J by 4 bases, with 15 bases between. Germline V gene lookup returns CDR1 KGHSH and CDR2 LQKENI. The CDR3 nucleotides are TGTGCCAGCTCCCCCAGCAAGGATCCCTATGGCTACACCTTC. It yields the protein CASSPSKDPYGYTF. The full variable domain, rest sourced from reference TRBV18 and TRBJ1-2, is NAGVMQNPRHLVRRRGQEARLRCSPMKGHSHVYWYRQLPEEGLKFMVYLQKENIIDESGMPKERFSAEFPKEGPSILRIQQVVRGDSAAYFCASSPSKDPYGYTFGSGTRLTVV.